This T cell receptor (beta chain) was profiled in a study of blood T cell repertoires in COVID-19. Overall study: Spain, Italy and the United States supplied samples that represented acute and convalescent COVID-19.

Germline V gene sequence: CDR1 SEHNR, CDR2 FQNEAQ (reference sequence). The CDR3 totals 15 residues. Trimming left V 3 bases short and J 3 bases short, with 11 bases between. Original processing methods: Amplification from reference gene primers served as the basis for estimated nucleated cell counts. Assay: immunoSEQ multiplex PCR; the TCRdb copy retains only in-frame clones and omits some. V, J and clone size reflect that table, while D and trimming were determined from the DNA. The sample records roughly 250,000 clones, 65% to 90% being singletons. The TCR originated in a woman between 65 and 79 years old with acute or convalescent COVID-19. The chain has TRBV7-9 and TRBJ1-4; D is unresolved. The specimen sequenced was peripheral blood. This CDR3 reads CASSLSSVANEKLFF. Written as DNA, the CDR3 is TGTGCCAGCAGCTTGTCGTCTGTTGCTAATGAAAAACTGTTTTTT.